What follows describes a single T cell receptor (beta chain). What it binds is not known. The entry originates in a study of vaccination effects on CD4 cells after COVID-19. The protocol was immunoSEQ multiplex PCR, while the TCRdb copy is restricted to in-frame clones and leaves out a portion. Among over 55,000 clones listed, around three quarters were seen once. The CDR3 runs 20 residues. Broader study findings: Clonal contraction was marked in infection- and vaccine-induced clones late after vaccination.

Antigen-specific CD4+ T cell clonotypes were called by their expansion after viral peptide-pool culture in ViraFEST. When less than 12 days of culture had elapsed, CD4+ T cells were isolated. None of these healthy vaccinees had been infected with SARS-CoV-2 before vaccination. A density of roughly 2 million PBMC per well was used; these cells were cultured with roughly 10 IU/ml IL-2 and about 10 ug/ml peptides. Cultures got half-medium changes with IL-2 on days 3 and 7. The source material was CD4+ T cells from PBMCs cultured with HCoV-OC43 spike peptides, sampled before COVID-19 vaccination. Subset indicated: HCoV-OC43 spike overlapping peptide pool stimulation. The sequence was collected from a human donor who received a COVID-19 vaccine. The chain joins TRBV21-1 to TRBJ2-7; the DNA was not compared with TRBD2, the D call given in the table. TRBV21-1 constitutes a pseudogene. The CDR3: CASSSPMGYRGATSSYEQYV. The CDR3, as DNA: TGTGCCAGCAGCAGCCCCATGGGCTACCGGGGGGCGACGAGCTCCTACGAGCAGTACGTC.